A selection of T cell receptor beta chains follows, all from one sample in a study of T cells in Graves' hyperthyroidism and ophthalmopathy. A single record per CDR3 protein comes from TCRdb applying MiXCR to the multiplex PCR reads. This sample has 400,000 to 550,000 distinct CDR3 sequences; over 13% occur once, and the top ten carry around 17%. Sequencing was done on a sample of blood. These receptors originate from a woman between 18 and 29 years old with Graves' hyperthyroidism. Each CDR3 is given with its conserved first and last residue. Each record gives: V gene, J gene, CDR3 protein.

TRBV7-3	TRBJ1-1	CASSLSQTLNTEAFF
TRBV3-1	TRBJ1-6	CASSQDVGPNSPLHF
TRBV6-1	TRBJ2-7	CASSEYYEQYF
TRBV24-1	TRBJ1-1	CATSDPTGGTEAFF
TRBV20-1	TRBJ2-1	CSASTSVHNEQFF
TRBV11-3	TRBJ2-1	CASSSLLAGVNNEQFF
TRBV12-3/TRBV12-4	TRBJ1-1	CASGTGQGANTEAFF
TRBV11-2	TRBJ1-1	CASSLGSLEAFF
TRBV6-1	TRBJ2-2	CASSEAPPGRGLGGELLF
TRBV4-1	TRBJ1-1	CASSQGTGGRATEAFF
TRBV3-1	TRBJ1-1	CASSHPGGGWGTEACF
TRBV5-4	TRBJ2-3	CASRPQVVTFTDTQYF
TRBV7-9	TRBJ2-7	CASSSPGLGYEQYF
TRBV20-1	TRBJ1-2	CSAEQGGIYGYTF
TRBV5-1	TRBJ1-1	CASSLEVGEAFF
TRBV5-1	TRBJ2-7	CASRKGAYEQYF
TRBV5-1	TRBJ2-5	CASSPGIAGEETQYF
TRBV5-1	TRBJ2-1	CASSRERDGEQFF
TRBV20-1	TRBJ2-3	CSARPPDTQYF
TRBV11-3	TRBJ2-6	CASSSAMRTAPSGANVLTF
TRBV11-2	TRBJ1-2	CASSLGDRANYGYTF
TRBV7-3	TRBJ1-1	CASSSQENTEAFF
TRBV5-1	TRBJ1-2	CASSRTGDGYTF
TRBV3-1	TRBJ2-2	CASRGQGAGELFF
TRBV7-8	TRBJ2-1	CASSPSMTSRLGNEQFF
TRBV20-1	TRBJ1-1	CSASVRREAFF
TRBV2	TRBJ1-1	CASSAGPFTEAFF
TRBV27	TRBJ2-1	CASSSRGQAYNEQFF
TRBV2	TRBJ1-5	CASSAGYGQPQHF